Below, 6 T cell receptor beta chains from the same sample are listed, as sequenced in a study of identical twins. A single record per CDR3 protein comes from TCRdb applying MiXCR to the 5' RACE reads. The profile covers some 240,000 distinct CDR3 sequences, with about 8.5% appearing a single time and 2.5% to 3.5% taken by the ten largest. These data are also associated with another study on yellow fever vaccine responses in identical twins.

The sample was CD8+ T cells sorted from blood. The receptors stem from a woman aged 18-30 years in good health.

The V gene is TRBV7-9, the J gene TRBJ1-6; D uncertain. The CDR3 runs to 13 residues. In germline, CDR1 is SEHNR, CDR2 FQNEAQ (reference sequence). The V end lost 5 bases, the J end lost 8 bases, and 10 bases lay between the germline ends. The CDR3, as DNA: TGTGCCAGCAGCCCCACTTCAGATTCACCCCTCCACTTT. As protein: CASSPTSDSPLHF.

This clonotype was counted only a few times. The gene calls are TRBV7-2 and TRBJ1-6; the match to TRBD1 covers 11 bases. The V and J ends lost 5 bases and 8 bases, in that order; junction bases with no gene match: 8. Looked up from germline, CDR1 is SGHTA and CDR2 is FQGNSA. CDR3 length: 16 residues. CDR3 sequence (DNA): TGTGCCAGCAGCCACCAGGGACAGGGGGTTTATTCACCCCTCCACTTT. Its protein product is CASSHQGQGVYSPLHF.

This clonotype was picked up many times. The chain is built from TRBV29-1 and TRBJ2-7, with D unresolved. CDR3 size: 16 residues. Germline V gene lookup returns CDR1 SQVTM and CDR2 ANQGSEA. V lost 0 bases, J lost 6 bases, and 21 bases lay in between. The CDR3 sequence is CSVEDAMDPFRSEQYF. In nucleotides, the CDR3 is TGCAGCGTTGAAGATGCCATGGACCCTTTTCGGAGCGAGCAGTACTTC.

This clonotype came up a few times. V gene TRBV9 combines with J gene TRBJ2-2; D tentatively reads TRBD1 or TRBD2 (5 bases each). Germline CDR1 SGDLS, CDR2 YYNGEE. The CDR3 sequence is 15 residues long. With 0 bases removed from V and 7 bases from J, the gap between germline ends came to 13 bases. The CDR3 DNA reads TGTGCCAGCAGCGTAGACTGGGACGGCCTCGGGGAGCTGTTTTTT. It yields the protein CASSVDWDGLGELFF.

The V gene is TRBV5-5, the J gene TRBJ2-5; D may be TRBD2 (6 bases). This CDR3 comprises 17 residues. Germline loops: CDR1 SGHKS, CDR2 YYEKEE (reference sequence). V was pared by 0 bases and J by 5 bases, with 20 bases between. In DNA form, the CDR3 reads TGTGCCAGCAGCTTGGCCCTCTTAGGAGGGGCCGGGGAGACCCAGTACTTC. Translated: CASSLALLGGAGETQYF.

V usage is TRBV21-1 and J usage is TRBJ2-7; the DNA was not compared with TRBD1, the D call given in the table. TRBV21-1 is deemed a pseudogene. The CDR3 is 10 residues long. The CDR3, as DNA: TGTGCCAGCACCGGACAGGTAGGGTACTTC. Protein: CASTGQVGYF.